Described below is a single T cell receptor (beta chain) sequence and its context. This sample is part of a study of early T cells in non-severe SARS-CoV-2 infection. TCRdb called the 5' RACE reads again in MiXCR, with one record for every CDR3 protein. The table lists around 70,000 distinct CDR3 sequences, 12% of them singletons. V was shortened by 3 bases and J by 10 bases, with 13 bases between the two germline ends. The CDR3 is 13 amino acids. CDR1 and CDR2 (germline): MDHEN, SYDVKM. Sequenced sample: whole blood. J is TRBJ2-1 and V is TRBV28; D is possibly TRBD1 (6 bases). The sequence was obtained from an adult who was a healthcare worker with PCR-confirmed SARS-CoV-2 infection or an uninfected control (not recorded which). CDR3 protein: CASSFTGTGEQFF. The CDR3 coding sequence is TGTGCCAGCAGTTTTACAGGGACCGGAGAGCAGTTCTTC.